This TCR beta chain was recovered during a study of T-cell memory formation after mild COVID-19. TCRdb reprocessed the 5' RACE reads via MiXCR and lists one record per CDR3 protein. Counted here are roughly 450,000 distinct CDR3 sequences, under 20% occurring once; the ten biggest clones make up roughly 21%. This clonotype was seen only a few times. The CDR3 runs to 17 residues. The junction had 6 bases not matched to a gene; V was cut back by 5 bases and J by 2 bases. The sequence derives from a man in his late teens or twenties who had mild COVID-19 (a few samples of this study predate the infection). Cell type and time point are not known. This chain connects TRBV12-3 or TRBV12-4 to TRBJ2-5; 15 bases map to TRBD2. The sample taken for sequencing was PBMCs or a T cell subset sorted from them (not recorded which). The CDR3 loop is CASSPGLAGGFQETQYF. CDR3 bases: TGTGCCAGCAGTCCGGGACTAGCGGGGGGTTTTCAAGAGACCCAGTACTTC.